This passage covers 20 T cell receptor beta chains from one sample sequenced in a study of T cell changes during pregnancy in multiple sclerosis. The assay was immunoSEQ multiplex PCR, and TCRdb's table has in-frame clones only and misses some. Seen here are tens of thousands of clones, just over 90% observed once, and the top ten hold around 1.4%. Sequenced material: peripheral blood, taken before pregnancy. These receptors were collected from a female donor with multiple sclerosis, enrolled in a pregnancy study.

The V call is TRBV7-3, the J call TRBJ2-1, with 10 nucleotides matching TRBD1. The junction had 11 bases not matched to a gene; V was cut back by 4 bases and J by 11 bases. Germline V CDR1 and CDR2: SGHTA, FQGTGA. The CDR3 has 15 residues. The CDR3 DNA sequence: TGTGCCAGCAGCTCCCCCGGGACAGGGGAGGGGAAGCAGTTCTTC. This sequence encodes CASSSPGTGEGKQFF.

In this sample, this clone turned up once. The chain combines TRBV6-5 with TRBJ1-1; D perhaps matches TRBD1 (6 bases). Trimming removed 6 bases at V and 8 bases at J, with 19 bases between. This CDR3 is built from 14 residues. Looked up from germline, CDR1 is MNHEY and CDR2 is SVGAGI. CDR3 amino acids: CASSFGGGLSEAFF. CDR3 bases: TGTGCCAGCAGCTTCGGCGGGGGGCTGTCCGAAGCTTTCTTT.

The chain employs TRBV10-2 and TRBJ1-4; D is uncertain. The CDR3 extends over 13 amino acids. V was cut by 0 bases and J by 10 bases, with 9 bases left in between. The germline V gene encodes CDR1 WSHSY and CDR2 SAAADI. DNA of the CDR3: TGCGCCAGCAGTGAGTCGAACAGCGGAAAACTGTTTTTT. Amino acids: CASSESNSGKLFF.

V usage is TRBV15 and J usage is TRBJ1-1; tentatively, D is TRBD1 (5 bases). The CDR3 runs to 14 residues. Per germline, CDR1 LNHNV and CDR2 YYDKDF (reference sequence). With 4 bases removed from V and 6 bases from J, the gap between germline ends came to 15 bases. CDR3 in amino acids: CATSTVGGSAEAFF. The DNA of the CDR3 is TGTGCCACCAGCACCGTCGGGGGGTCGGCTGAAGCTTTCTTT.

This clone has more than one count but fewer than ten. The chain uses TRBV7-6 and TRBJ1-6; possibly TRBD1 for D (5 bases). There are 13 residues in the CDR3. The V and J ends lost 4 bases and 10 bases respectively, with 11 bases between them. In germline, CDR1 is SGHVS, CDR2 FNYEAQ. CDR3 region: CASSWGGSSPLHF. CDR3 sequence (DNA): TGTGCCAGCAGCTGGGGGGGTAGCTCACCCCTCCACTTT.

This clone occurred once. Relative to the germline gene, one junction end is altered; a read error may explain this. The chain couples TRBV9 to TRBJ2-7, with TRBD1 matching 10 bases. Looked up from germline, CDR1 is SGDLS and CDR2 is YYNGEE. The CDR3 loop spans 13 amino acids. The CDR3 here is CASSTGQGTNISF. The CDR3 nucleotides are TGTGCCAGCAGCACGGGACAGGGGACCAACATAAGCTTC.

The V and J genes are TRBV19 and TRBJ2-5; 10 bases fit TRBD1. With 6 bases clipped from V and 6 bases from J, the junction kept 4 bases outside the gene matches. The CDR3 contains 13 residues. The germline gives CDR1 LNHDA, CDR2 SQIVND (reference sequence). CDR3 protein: CASSWTGGQTQYF. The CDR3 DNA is TGTGCCAGTAGCTGGACAGGGGGACAGACCCAGTACTTC.

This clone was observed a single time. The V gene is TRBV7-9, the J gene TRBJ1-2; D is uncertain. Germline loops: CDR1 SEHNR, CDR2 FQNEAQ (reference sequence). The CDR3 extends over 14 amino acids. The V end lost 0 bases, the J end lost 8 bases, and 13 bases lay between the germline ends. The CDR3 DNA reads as TGTGCCAGCAGCTTAGCCCATATCACCACAGGCTACACCTTC. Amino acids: CASSLAHITTGYTF.

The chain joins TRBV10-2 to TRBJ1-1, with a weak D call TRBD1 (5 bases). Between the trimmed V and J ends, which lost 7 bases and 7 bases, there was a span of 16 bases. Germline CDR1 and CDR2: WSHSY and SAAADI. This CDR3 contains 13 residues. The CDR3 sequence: CASTPTGGVEAFF. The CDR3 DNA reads TGCGCCAGCACCCCTACCGGGGGGGTTGAAGCTTTCTTT.

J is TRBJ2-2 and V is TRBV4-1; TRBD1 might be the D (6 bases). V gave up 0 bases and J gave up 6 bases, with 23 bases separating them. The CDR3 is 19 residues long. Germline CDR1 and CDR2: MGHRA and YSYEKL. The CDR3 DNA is TGCGCCAGCAGCCAAGAAATCAACGGTCTGGGGGCTATCGCCGGGGAGCTGTTTTTT. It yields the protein CASSQEINGLGAIAGELFF.

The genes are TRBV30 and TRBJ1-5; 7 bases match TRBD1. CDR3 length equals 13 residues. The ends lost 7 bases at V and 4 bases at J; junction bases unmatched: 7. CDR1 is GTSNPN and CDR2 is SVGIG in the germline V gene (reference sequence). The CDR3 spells CAYWTGGNQPQHF. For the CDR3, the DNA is TGTGCCTACTGGACAGGCGGAAATCAGCCCCAGCATTTT.

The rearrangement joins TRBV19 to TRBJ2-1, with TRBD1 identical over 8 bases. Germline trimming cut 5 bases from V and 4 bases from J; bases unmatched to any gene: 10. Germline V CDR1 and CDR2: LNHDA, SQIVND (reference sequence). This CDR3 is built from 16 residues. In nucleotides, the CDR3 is TGTGCCAGTAGTCAATCCGGGACAGGCCCTTACAATGAGCAGTTCTTC. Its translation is CASSQSGTGPYNEQFF. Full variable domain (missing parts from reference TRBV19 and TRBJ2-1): DGGITQSPKYLFRKEGQNVTLSCEQNLNHDAMYWYRQDPGQGLRLIYYSQIVNDFQKGDIAEGYSVSREKKESFPLTVTSAQKNPTAFYLCASSQSGTGPYNEQFFGPGTRLTVL.

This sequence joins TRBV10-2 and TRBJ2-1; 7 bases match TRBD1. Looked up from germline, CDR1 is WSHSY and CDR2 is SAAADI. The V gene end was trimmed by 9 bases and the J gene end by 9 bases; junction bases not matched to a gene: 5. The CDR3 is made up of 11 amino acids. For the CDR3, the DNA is TGCGCCAGTAGACAGGGTCGTGAGCAGTTCTTC. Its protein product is CASRQGREQFF.

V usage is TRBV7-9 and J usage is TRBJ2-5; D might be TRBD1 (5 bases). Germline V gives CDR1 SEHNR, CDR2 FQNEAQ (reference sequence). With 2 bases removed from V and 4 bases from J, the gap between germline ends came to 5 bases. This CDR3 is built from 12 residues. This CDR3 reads CASSLRGETQYF. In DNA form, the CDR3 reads TGTGCCAGCAGCTTAAGGGGAGAGACCCAGTACTTC.

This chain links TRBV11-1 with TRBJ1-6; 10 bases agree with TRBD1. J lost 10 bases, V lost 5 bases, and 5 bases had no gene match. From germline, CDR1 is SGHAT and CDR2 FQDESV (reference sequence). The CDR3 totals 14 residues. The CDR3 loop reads CASSKTGGRSPLHF. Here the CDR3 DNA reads TGTGCCAGCAGCAAGACAGGGGGCAGGTCACCCCTCCACTTT.

CDR3 loop: CASSPGIGGNNNEKLFF. For the CDR3, the DNA is TGTGCCAGCAGCCCAGGCATAGGGGGCAATAATAATGAAAAACTGTTTTTT. This chain links TRBV4-2 with TRBJ1-4, with 7 bases identical to TRBD1. The CDR3 totals 17 residues. The V and J ends lost 4 bases and 4 bases, in that order; junction bases with no gene match: 12. The germline gives CDR1 LGHNA, CDR2 YNFKEQ.

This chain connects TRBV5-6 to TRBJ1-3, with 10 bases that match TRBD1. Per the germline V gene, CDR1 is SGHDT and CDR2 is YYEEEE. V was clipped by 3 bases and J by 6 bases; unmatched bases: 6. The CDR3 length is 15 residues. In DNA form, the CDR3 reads TGTGCCAGCAGCTGGACAGGGGGACCTTCAAACACCATATATTTT. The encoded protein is CASSWTGGPSNTIYF.

The CDR3 nucleotides are TGTGCCAGCGCGGGACTGGATGAAAAACTGTTTTTT. Its protein product is CASAGLDEKLFF. This rearrangement joins TRBV2 to TRBJ1-4; maybe TRBD1 (5 bases). The CDR3 sequence is 12 residues long. Trimming removed 8 bases from V and 6 bases from J, with 10 bases in between. Germline values: CDR1 SNHLY, CDR2 FYNNEI.

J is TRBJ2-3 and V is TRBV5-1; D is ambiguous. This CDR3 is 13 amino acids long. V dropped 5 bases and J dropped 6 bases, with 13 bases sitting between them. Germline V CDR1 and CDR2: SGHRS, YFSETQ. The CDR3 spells CASRWQAPDTQYF. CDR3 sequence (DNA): TGCGCCAGCAGATGGCAGGCCCCGGATACGCAGTATTTT. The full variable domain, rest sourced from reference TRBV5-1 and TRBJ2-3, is KAGVTQTPRYLIKTRGQQVTLSCSPISGHRSVSWYQQTPGQGLQFLFEYFSETQRNKGNFPGRFSGRQFSNSRSEMNVSTLELGDSALYLCASRWQAPDTQYFGPGTRLTVL.

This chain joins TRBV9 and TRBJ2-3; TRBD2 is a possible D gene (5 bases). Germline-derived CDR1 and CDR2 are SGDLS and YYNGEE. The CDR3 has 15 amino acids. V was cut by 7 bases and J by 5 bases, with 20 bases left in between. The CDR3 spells CASSAGTRRVDTQYF. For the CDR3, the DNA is TGTGCCAGCTCCGCGGGCACCCGTCGGGTAGATACGCAGTATTTT.